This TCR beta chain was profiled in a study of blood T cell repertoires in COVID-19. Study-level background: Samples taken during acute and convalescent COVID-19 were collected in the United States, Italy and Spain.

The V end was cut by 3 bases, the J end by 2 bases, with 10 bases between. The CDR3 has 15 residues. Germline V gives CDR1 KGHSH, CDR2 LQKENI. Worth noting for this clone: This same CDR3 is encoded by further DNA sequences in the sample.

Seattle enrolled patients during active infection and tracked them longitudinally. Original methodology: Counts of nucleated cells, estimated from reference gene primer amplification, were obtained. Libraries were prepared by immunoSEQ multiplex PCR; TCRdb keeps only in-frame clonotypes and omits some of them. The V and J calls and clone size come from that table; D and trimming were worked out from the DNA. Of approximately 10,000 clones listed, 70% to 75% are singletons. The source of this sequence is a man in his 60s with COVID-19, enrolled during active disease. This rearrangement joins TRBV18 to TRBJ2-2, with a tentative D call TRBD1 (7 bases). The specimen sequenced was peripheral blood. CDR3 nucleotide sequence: TGTGCCAGCTCACCGCGGGACAGTAACACCGGGGAGCTGTTTTTT. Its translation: CASSPRDSNTGELFF.